This T cell receptor (beta chain) comes out of a study of Graves' ophthalmopathy and Graves' hyperthyroidism (dated 2018 in TCRdb). Study-wide context: Peripheral blood was collected before any treatment was given, at the time of initial diagnosis. In about six hyperthyroidism patients, the T-cell repertoires found in thyroid tissue were compared with those found in blood. To tell Graves' ophthalmopathy apart from Graves' hyperthyroidism, and to predict which patients would progress to ophthalmopathy, the study relied on TCR beta repertoire signatures. The independent validation cohort included 18 to 20 hyperthyroidism patients plus 17 patients who later progressed from hyperthyroidism to ophthalmopathy. Following sample collection, hyperthyroidism patients were given methimazole at a starting dose of 30 mg daily, and ophthalmopathy patients were given high-dose intravenous methylprednisolone. In total, approximately 140 blood samples were TCR-sequenced: fewer than 50 ophthalmopathy, some 72 hyperthyroidism and about 17 hyperthyroidism-to-ophthalmopathy patients. To explore V-J signatures that distinguish ophthalmopathy from hyperthyroidism, a discovery set of more than 90 patients was enrolled, made up of more than 40 with ophthalmopathy and around 57 with stable hyperthyroidism. Beyond this particular receptor, the publication reports: Ophthalmopathy was separated from stable hyperthyroidism by the 13-signature model with 85% to 90% sensitivity and about 83% specificity in cross-validation and with 80%/75% in the test set. No statistical method was used to set the sample size in advance, and the investigators knew which group each participant was assigned to. In validation, the model predicted ophthalmopathy progression with about 70% sensitivity and roughly 72% specificity; eleven to twelve predicted patients were CT-confirmed with GO in a median of about 6.1 months. Among expanded thyroid clonotypes with frequency above 0.001, most also showed up in blood, which suggests that blood repertoires may reflect the thyroid immune response.

For repertoire sequencing, TCR beta CDR3 regions were amplified from RNA transcripts. HTBI primers and the Qiagen OneStep RT-PCR kit were used in a first-round RT-PCR, which was followed by a second-round multiplex PCR, size selection and purification. The libraries underwent paired-end sequencing with 100 bp reads on an Illumina HiSeq2000. On the authors' methods: SOAPnuke was used to process the reads, throwing out any read that had adapters, had uncalled bases, had a mean Phred below 15, or lacked an exact constant-primer or identifier match. COPE v1.2.5 was used to merge high-quality paired reads. Clonotypes were defined as unique nucleotide sequences and were aligned to IMGT TRB V, D and J references using MiTCR v1.1. The analysis was limited to V-J combinations with a frequency above 0.0001, which together covered around 99% of the repertoires. A TCR clonal expansion and chaos score per V-J combination was defined as the ratio of F50 clonal expansion to chaos observed in the TCRdist matrix. Welch's t-statistics and random forest were used to narrow the features down to 13 V-J combinations, which were then fed into a naive Bayes classifier. Thyroid-blood repertoire similarity was quantified with the Morisita-Horn index. TCRdb passed the public sequencing reads through fastp at Q25 and MiXCR, retaining productive beta sequences. Entries are consolidated by CDR3 protein sequence, retaining the most common genes and DNA. These V and J calls rely on TCRdb rather than the paper's analysis. The sample includes 300,000 to 400,000 distinct CDR3 sequences, with under 20% observed a single time. The ten largest account for around 12% of the sample.

The ophthalmopathy patients had moderately to severely active disease, with a Clinical Activity Score of 3 or higher, a NOSPECS grade of 4 or higher, and a disease duration of less than 3 months. Patients with other autoimmune diseases, uncontrolled infections, pregnancy or lactation were excluded from the study. Diagnosis was based on clinical symptoms, serum thyroxine, TRAb, thyroid ultrasound and orbital computed tomography. Using Ficoll-Paque density gradient centrifugation, PBMCs were isolated from 9 to 10 ml of fresh peripheral blood. Total RNA was extracted using Trizol reagent, and RNA quality was checked on an Agilent 2100 Bioanalyzer. A word on this clonotype: The antigen it recognizes is unknown. Base qualities are not provided; no much larger clone lies one nucleotide away.

CDR1 and CDR2 were assigned from the germline V gene as SGHTA and FQGTGA. The germline V and J ends show losses of 4 bases and 4 bases respectively, and no gene match explains 8 bases of the junction. The CDR3 holds 16 amino acids from the cysteine to the phenylalanine. The retained sequence is limited to the CDR3, 48 bases, with the frame set at the first base. This clonotype originated in an adult man with Graves' ophthalmopathy. This chain is built from TRBV7-3 and TRBJ2-5, and TRBD2 aligns with 11 junction nucleotides. Sequencing was performed on peripheral blood. The DNA reads as follows: TGTGCCAGCAGCTCCGGGACTAGCGGACTCCGAGAGACCCAGTACTTC. Its translation reads: CASSSGTSGLRETQYF.